Each of the 12 T cell receptor beta chains below was sequenced from the same sample in a study of tissue T cells after allogeneic stem cell transplantation. Produced via immunoSEQ multiplex PCR; TCRdb's table is partial and in-frame only. The sample consists of some 25,000 clones, more than 60% of them appearing once. The sample in question was tissue from the ileum, obtained at autopsy. The source of these receptors is a female donor of 60 years or more with lung cancer.

The sample holds a few counts of this clone. CDR3 residues: CASSLLGEQYF. The CDR3 DNA reads TGTGCCAGCAGCTTACTGGGGGAGCAGTACTTC. This chain links TRBV13 with TRBJ2-7; D gene unclear. The CDR3 has 11 amino acids. V was shortened by 2 bases and J by 7 bases, with 6 bases between the two germline ends. Looked up from germline, CDR1 is PRHDT and CDR2 is FYEKMQ (reference sequence).

The chain joins TRBV4-3 to TRBJ2-1; TRBD2 matches at 7 bases. The V gene end was trimmed by 0 bases and the J gene end by 12 bases; junction bases not matched to a gene: 5. CDR1 and CDR2 (germline): LGHNA, YSLEER. The CDR3 extends over 13 amino acids. Here the CDR3 reads CASSQEVWGGQFF. CDR3 sequence (DNA): TGCGCCAGCAGCCAAGAAGTTTGGGGGGGGCAGTTCTTC.

J is TRBJ2-4 and V is TRBV7-2; D tentatively reads TRBD1 or TRBD2 (5 bases each). Germline loops: CDR1 SGHTA, CDR2 FQGNSA. Between the trimmed V and J ends, which lost 0 bases and 7 bases, there was a span of 13 bases. The CDR3 is 15 residues long. Here the CDR3 reads CASSLARRWGNIQYF. CDR3 DNA: TGTGCCAGCAGCTTAGCGCGTAGATGGGGGAACATTCAGTACTTC.

The chain has TRBV7-2 and TRBJ1-6, with D uncertain. V was shortened by 4 bases and J by 11 bases, with 12 bases between the two germline ends. The CDR3 runs 13 residues. CDR1 and CDR2 (germline): SGHTA, FQGNSA. For the CDR3, the DNA is TGTGCCAGCAGCTCCCGACTTCGGCCACCCCTCCACTTT. Its protein is CASSSRLRPPLHF.

This clone was counted once. This sequence joins TRBV11-2 and TRBJ2-5, with D unclear. Looked up from germline, CDR1 is SGHAT and CDR2 is FQNNGV. Trimming pared 4 bases from V and 0 bases from J, leaving 3 bases between. The length of the CDR3 is 12 residues. CDR3 nucleotides: TGTGCCAGCAGCTGGGACCAAGAGACCCAGTACTTC. Protein sequence: CASSWDQETQYF.

The genes are TRBV7-8 and TRBJ2-5; no reliable D call. This CDR3 has 15 residues. CDR1 is SGHVS and CDR2 is FQNEAQ in the germline V gene. The germline V and J ends were trimmed by 1 base and 1 base, with 10 bases remaining between them. The CDR3 loop reads CASSLGGSIQETQYF. The DNA of the CDR3 is TGTGCCAGCAGCTTAGGCGGCAGCATCCAAGAGACCCAGTACTTC.

The J gene is TRBJ1-4, the V gene TRBV6-5, with D perhaps TRBD1 (6 bases). The CDR3 has 15 residues. V lost 9 bases and J 6 bases, leaving 20 bases between the germline ends. CDR1 MNHEY and CDR2 SVGAGI come from the germline V gene. The CDR3 DNA reads TGTGCCAGTGGCTACGGGGGGCTGGGGGATGAAAAACTGTTTTTT. Translation gives CASGYGGLGDEKLFF.

V gene TRBV15 combines with J gene TRBJ2-3, with D unclear. This CDR3 has 15 residues. Germline values: CDR1 LNHNV, CDR2 YYDKDF (reference sequence). The ends were cut back, 0 bases at V and 5 bases at J, with 12 bases in the middle. The CDR3 nucleotides read TGTGCCACCAGCAGAGATCCCCTGTTGGGAGATACGCAGTATTTT. It encodes CATSRDPLLGDTQYF.

The V and J genes are TRBV18 and TRBJ1-3; no reliable D call. V lost 3 bases and J 1 base, leaving 19 bases between the germline ends. The CDR3 covers 18 residues. CDR1 is KGHSH, CDR2 LQKENI, per germline. The CDR3 DNA follows: TGTGCCAGCTCACCTTCGGCACCGGCCTCCGGTTCTGGAAACACCATATATTTT. It yields the protein CASSPSAPASGSGNTIYF.

The chain employs TRBV24-1 and TRBJ1-5; D gene unclear. The CDR3 totals 16 residues. V shed 4 bases and J shed 0 bases, with 12 bases lying between them. Germline assignment: CDR1 KGHDR and CDR2 SFDVKD. The CDR3, as DNA: TGTGCCACCAGTGACCCTAAGGAGGGTAGCAATCAGCCCCAGCATTTT. Translated: CATSDPKEGSNQPQHF.

The rearrangement links TRBV18 to TRBJ2-2; TRBD2 agrees at 7 bases. CDR1 is KGHSH and CDR2 is LQKENI in the germline V gene. CDR3 length: 19 residues. V shed 3 bases and J 6 bases; nucleotides not matched to a gene: 19. The CDR3 protein is CASSPNNFRTGLSPGELFF. CDR3 DNA: TGTGCCAGCTCACCGAATAACTTCCGGACGGGACTATCGCCCGGGGAGCTGTTTTTT.

The J gene is TRBJ2-1, the V gene TRBV7-2, with TRBD2 matching 12 bases. The CDR3 runs 16 residues. The junction had 10 bases not matched to a gene; V was cut back by 5 bases and J by 8 bases. CDR1 is SGHTA and CDR2 is FQGNSA in the germline V gene. The CDR3 sequence: CASSLGLAGLAYEQFF. CDR3 nucleotides: TGTGCCAGCAGCCTCGGACTAGCGGGGTTGGCATATGAGCAGTTCTTC.